A selection of T cell receptor beta chains follows, all from one sample in a study of OX40 agonist ivuxolimab in advanced cancers. Measured with immunoSEQ multiplex PCR; TCRdb has only the in-frame clones, and not every one. Here the sample spans around 110,000 clones, less than 95% being singletons. Material: CD4+ or CD8+ T cells sorted from blood, obtained in a trial of the OX40 agonist ivuxolimab. Source of these receptors: an adult with an advanced solid tumor such as melanoma, head and neck, liver or kidney cancer. Each CDR3 is given with its conserved first and last residue. Fields, in order: D gene, CDR3 length, clone size, V gene, J gene, CDR3 DNA, CDR3 protein. A D gene is named only where the DNA matches it firmly. Size is stated for part of the rows, as once, few or many counts, or as a class when the clone is expanded.

NA	13	once	TRBV6-5	TRBJ2-2	TGTGCCAGCCGGGGGGCCGACACCGGGGAGCTGTTTTTT	CASRGADTGELFF
TRBD2	16	NA	TRBV2	TRBJ2-1	TGTGCCAGGGGAGGACTAGCGGGGGGGCGGAACAATGAGCAGTTCTTC	CARGGLAGGRNNEQFF
NA	16	NA	TRBV5-1	TRBJ2-2	TGCGCCAGCCTAAAAGATGGACATACGAACACCGGGGAGCTGTTTTTT	CASLKDGHTNTGELFF
NA	16	NA	TRBV18	TRBJ1-6	TGTGCCAGCTCACCCTCAGGGATCTCCTATAATTCACCCCTCCACTTT	CASSPSGISYNSPLHF
NA	14	once	TRBV27	TRBJ2-7	TGTGCCTCGCGAGATGAGGACCGAAACTACGAGCAGTACTTC	CASRDEDRNYEQYF
NA	15	NA	TRBV7-2	TRBJ1-4	TGTGCCAGCAGCTTTGGGGCCGGGACGGGGGAAAAACTGTTTTTT	CASSFGAGTGEKLFF
NA	12	NA	TRBV5-4	TRBJ2-5	TGTGCCAGCAGTTGGAAGGAGGAGACCCAGTACTTC	CASSWKEETQYF
TRBD1	17	NA	TRBV5-1	TRBJ1-1	TGCGCCAGCAGCCGGGGGACGTTGACAGGGCGGGACACTGAAGCTTTCTTT	CASSRGTLTGRDTEAFF
NA	13	once	TRBV6-5	TRBJ1-2	TGTGCCAGCAGTTACATCGGTTCCGGTGGCTACACCTTC	CASSYIGSGGYTF
NA	15	few	TRBV7-2	TRBJ2-2	TGTGCCAGCAGCTTAGCGGGGGTTGGCACCGGGGAGCTGTTTTTT	CASSLAGVGTGELFF
TRBD1	16	few	TRBV7-2	TRBJ1-2	TGTGCCAGCAGCTCCGGGACAGGAGCAGTTGGGTATGGCTACACCTTC	CASSSGTGAVGYGYTF
NA	14	NA	TRBV30	TRBJ2-5	TGTGCCTGGTCCGCGGACACCCCGGCGGAGACCCAGTACTTC	CAWSADTPAETQYF
TRBD1	12	NA	TRBV11-2	TRBJ2-4	TGTGCCAGCAGCTTAATGGGACAGGGCTTTTACTTC	CASSLMGQGFYF
TRBD1	17	NA	TRBV5-5	TRBJ1-1	TGTGCCAGCAGCTTGGGACAGGGGGCTGCGGTGAGGACTGAAGCTTTCTTT	CASSLGQGAAVRTEAFF
NA	15	NA	TRBV7-2	TRBJ1-2	TGTGCCAGCAGCTTAGGACAGGTCGCTAACTATGGCTACACCTTC	CASSLGQVANYGYTF